This T cell receptor (beta chain) is from a study of blood T cell repertoires in COVID-19. Turning to the study itself: Samples taken during acute and convalescent COVID-19 were collected in the United States, Italy and Spain.

The V and J ends lost 0 bases and 3 bases respectively, with 8 bases between them. Germline CDR1 MNHNS, CDR2 SASEGT. CDR3 length: 14 amino acids. Two negative PCRs, clearance, or symptom resolution were required of recovered Cohort 3 donors. Original processing notes: How many nucleated cells were present was estimated from reference gene primer amplification. Clones were read by immunoSEQ multiplex PCR, and TCRdb kept only the in-frame ones, dropping some. Clone size and the V and J calls come from that table; the DNA yielded D and trimming. The table records around 400,000 clones, around 83% of them present only once.

The chain carries TRBV6-1 and TRBJ1-2; a possible D gene is TRBD1 (6 bases). This sequence originates from a woman in her forties or fifties who had recovered from COVID-19. Source material: PBMCs or T cells enriched from blood (not recorded which). CDR3 in DNA: TGTGCCAGCAGTGAAGCTCAGGGGTACTATGGCTACACCTTC. Translating gives CASSEAQGYYGYTF.